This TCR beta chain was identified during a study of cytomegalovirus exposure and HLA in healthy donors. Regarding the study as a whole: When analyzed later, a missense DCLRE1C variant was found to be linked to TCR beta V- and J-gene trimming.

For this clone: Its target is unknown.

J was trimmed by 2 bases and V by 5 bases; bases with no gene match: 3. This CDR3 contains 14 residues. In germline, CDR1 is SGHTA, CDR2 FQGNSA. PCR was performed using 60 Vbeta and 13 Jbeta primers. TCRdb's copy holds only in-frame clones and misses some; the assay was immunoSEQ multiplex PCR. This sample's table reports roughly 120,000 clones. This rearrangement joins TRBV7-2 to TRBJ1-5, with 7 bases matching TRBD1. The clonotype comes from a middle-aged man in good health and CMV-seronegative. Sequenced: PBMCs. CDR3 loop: CASSADRGNQPQHF. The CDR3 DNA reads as TGTGCCAGCAGCGCCGACAGGGGCAATCAGCCCCAGCATTTT. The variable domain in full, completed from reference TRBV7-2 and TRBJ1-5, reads GAGVSQSPSNKVTEKGKDVELRCDPISGHTALYWYRQSLGQGLEFLIYFQGNSAPDKSGLPSDRFSAERTGGSVSTLTIQRTQQEDSAVYLCASSADRGNQPQHFGDGTRLSIL.